A selection of T cell receptor beta chains follows, all from one sample in a study of STAT3 mutations in large granular lymphocyte leukemia. Method: immunoSEQ multiplex PCR; TCRdb's copy keeps in-frame clones and lacks some. The sample contains more than 9,000 clones, 50% to 60% of which appear only once. The sample was peripheral blood mononuclear cells. The receptors were gathered from a boy aged 10-17 years with T-cell large granular lymphocyte leukemia. Some clones in this sample may be carry-over from other donors' samples. Both conserved end residues are part of each CDR3. A D gene is named only where the DNA matches it firmly. Expanded clones are given a class, and other clones once, few, many or no size at all.

v_call	cdr3_length	j_call	d_call	clone_size	cdr3_aa	cdr3_nt
TRBV7-7	13	TRBJ2-7	TRBD1	.	CASSRTGEGEQYF	TGTGCTAGCAGCCGGACAGGGGAGGGCGAGCAGTACTTC
TRBV5-4	15	TRBJ1-2	.	.	CASSFVREHNYGYTF	TGTGCCAGCAGCTTTGTGAGGGAACACAACTATGGCTACACCTTC
TRBV5-6	16	TRBJ2-5	.	.	CASSPPGAPYQETQYF	TGTGCCAGCTCTCCTCCAGGGGCCCCGTACCAAGAGACCCAGTACTTC
TRBV7-2	14	TRBJ2-7	.	.	CASSSGRQSYEQYF	TGTGCCAGCAGCTCTGGCCGGCAAAGCTACGAGCAGTACTTC
TRBV5-1	14	TRBJ1-2	.	few	CASSLRPFTNGYTF	TGCGCCAGCAGCTTGAGGCCCTTCACGAATGGCTACACCTTC
TRBV20-1	11	TRBJ1-1	.	.	CSADPSAEAFF	TGCAGTGCAGACCCCAGCGCTGAAGCTTTCTTT
TRBV5-4	16	TRBJ2-3	.	.	CASKGSSSRSTDTQYF	TGTGCCAGCAAGGGTTCCAGCTCCCGTAGCACAGATACGCAGTATTTT
TRBV6-6	13	TRBJ1-1	TRBD1	.	CASSYSSTGKAFF	TGTGCCAGCAGTTACTCGTCGACAGGGAAGGCTTTCTTT
TRBV5-4	14	TRBJ2-7	.	.	CASSLGQRSYEQYF	TGTGCCAGCAGCTTGGGGCAGAGGTCCTACGAGCAGTACTTC
TRBV27	14	TRBJ2-3	.	.	CASTPGTAIGTQYF	TGTGCCAGCACACCTGGCACGGCAATTGGTACGCAGTATTTT
TRBV13	15	TRBJ2-7	.	.	CASSSGRGLSYEQYF	TGTGCCAGCAGCTCGGGGAGGGGGCTCTCCTACGAGCAGTACTTC
TRBV5-6	14	TRBJ2-1	.	.	CASSLAFGGNEQFF	TGTGCCAGCAGCTTGGCATTCGGAGGAAATGAGCAGTTCTTC
TRBV6-6	15	TRBJ2-7	.	.	CASSYSNSVAYEQYF	TGTGCCAGCAGTTACTCGAATAGCGTCGCCTACGAGCAGTACTTC
TRBV27	16	TRBJ2-7	TRBD1	.	CASRSIEGQGSYEQYF	TGTGCCAGCAGATCGATAGAGGGACAGGGTTCCTACGAGCAGTACTTC
TRBV21-1	14	TRBJ2-6	.	.	CASRVLSGANVLTF	TGTGCCAGCAGAGTACTCTCTGGGGCCAACGTCCTGACTTTC
TRBV5-1	20	TRBJ2-2	.	.	CASSRRRQNSPLVWTGELFF	TGCGCCAGCAGCCGCCGGAGGCAAAATAGCCCCCTGGTATGGACCGGGGAGCTGTTTTTT
TRBV7-9	13	TRBJ2-7	.	.	CASTPGATYEQYF	TGTGCCAGCACCCCTGGGGCGACCTACGAGCAGTACTTC
TRBV7-9	14	TRBJ2-1	TRBD2	.	CASRSGRDHNEQFF	TGTGCCAGCAGAAGCGGGAGGGATCACAATGAGCAGTTCTTC
TRBV4-3	16	TRBJ1-3	.	.	CASSQDEAWAGDTIYF	TGCGCCAGCAGCCAAGATGAGGCTTGGGCCGGGGACACCATATATTTT
TRBV5-1	13	TRBJ2-7	.	.	CASSLQDSYEQYF	TGCGCCAGCAGTCTGCAGGATTCCTACGAGCAGTACTTC